This T cell receptor beta chain was sequenced for a study of CD8+ T cells in alopecia areata. Across the whole study: Tofacitinib treatment spanned 6 to 18 months, with 6 months off drug afterward. Study-level findings and limits: Both scalp clonality and the expanded CD8+ clones among the top 100 showed a significant decrease with tofacitinib. One nonresponder leaves baseline CD8+ expansion's link to response uncertain.

The CDR3 loop spans 14 amino acids. The V and J ends lost 4 bases and 1 base respectively, with 8 bases between them. From germline, CDR1 is MNHEY and CDR2 SMNVEV (reference sequence). Treatment denoted: oral pan-JAK inhibitor, 5-10 mg twice daily. CD4+ and CD8+ T cells were sorted from PBMCs stained for CD3, CD4 and CD8. On this clone: What it binds is unknown.

Isolated RNA was reverse transcribed into cDNA used as the sequencing template. Some clones are missing from TCRdb's copy, which holds only in-frame ones; the method was immunoSEQ multiplex PCR. The profile shows around 120,000 clones, approximately 52% of them singletons. This TCR was recovered from a human donor with alopecia areata. This chain uses TRBV27 with TRBJ2-1; D is ambiguous. The sample here was CD8+ T cells sorted from blood, taken at week 4, from a patient treated with tofacitinib. The CDR3 sequence: CASSSLASYNEQFF. DNA of the CDR3: TGTGCCAGCAGTTCTCTGGCGTCCTACAATGAGCAGTTCTTC.